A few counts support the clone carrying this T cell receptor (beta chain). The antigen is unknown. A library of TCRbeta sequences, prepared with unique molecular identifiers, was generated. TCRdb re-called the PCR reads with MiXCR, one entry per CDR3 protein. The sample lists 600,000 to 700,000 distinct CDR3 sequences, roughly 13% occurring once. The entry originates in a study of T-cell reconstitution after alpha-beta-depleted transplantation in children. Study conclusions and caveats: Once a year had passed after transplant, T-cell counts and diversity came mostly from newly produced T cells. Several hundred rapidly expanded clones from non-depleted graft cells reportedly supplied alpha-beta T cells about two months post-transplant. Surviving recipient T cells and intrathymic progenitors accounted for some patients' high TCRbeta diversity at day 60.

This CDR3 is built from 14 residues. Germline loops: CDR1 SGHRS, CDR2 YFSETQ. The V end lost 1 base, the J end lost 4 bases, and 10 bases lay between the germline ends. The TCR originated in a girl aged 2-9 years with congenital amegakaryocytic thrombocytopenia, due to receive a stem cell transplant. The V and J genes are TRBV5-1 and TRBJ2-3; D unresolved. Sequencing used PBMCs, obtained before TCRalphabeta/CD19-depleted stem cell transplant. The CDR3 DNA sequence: TGCGCCAGCAGCTTGTCGTCCCGGCCAGATACGCAGTATTTT. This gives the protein CASSLSSRPDTQYF.